These 21 T cell receptor beta chains share one sample of origin, sequenced in a study of shared clonotypes between healthy human individuals. Generated by immunoSEQ multiplex PCR, the TCRdb table keeps only in-frame clones and is missing some. This sample has around 1.1 million clones, with approximately 78% found just once. The sample was memory CD4+ T cells from PBMCs. Subset: CD45RA-negative fraction. The receptors derive from a man aged 18 to 30 in good health. Some clones in this sample may be carry-over from other donors' samples.

Turning to this clone: This sample includes further DNA sequences coding for the same CDR3. This chain connects TRBV28 to TRBJ1-1; 9 positions agree with TRBD1. Trimming cost V 1 base and J 1 base; bases outside gene matches: 4. CDR1 and CDR2 from the germline V gene are MDHEN and SYDVKM. CDR3 length equals 16 residues. The CDR3 coding sequence is TGTGCCAGCAGTTTATTACCGGGACAGGGGAACACTGAAGCTTTCTTT. This encodes CASSLLPGQGNTEAFF.

This chain uses TRBV7-2 with TRBJ2-7; TRBD2 matches 9 bases. This CDR3 contains 16 residues. CDR1 and CDR2 (germline): SGHTA, FQGNSA. Trimming removed 3 bases from V and 0 bases from J; junction bases left unmatched: 6. The CDR3 DNA reads as TGTGCCAGCAGCTTGGGACTAGCCCGGAGCTCCTACGAGCAGTACTTC. Translated: CASSLGLARSSYEQYF.

The chain links TRBV7-2 to TRBJ1-4; D remains unclear. This CDR3 has 14 amino acids. V lost 1 base to trimming and J lost 8 bases, with 11 bases between them. Germline lookup yields CDR1 SGHTA and CDR2 FQGNSA. The DNA for the CDR3 is TGTGCCAGCAGCTTAGGGGGTCGGGTCGAAAAACTGTTTTTT. Its protein product is CASSLGGRVEKLFF.

The chain carries TRBV7-7 and TRBJ2-2; maybe TRBD2 (6 bases). V was trimmed by 5 bases and J by 6 bases, leaving 13 bases between them. Germline-derived CDR1 and CDR2 are SSHAT and FNYEAQ (reference sequence). This CDR3 comprises 14 residues. This chain's CDR3 is CASSPGGEPGELFF. CDR3 in DNA: TGTGCCAGCAGCCCCGGAGGGGAACCCGGGGAGCTGTTTTTT.

Comment on this clone: Within the sample, other DNA sequences also encode this same CDR3. The rearrangement links TRBV6-5 to TRBJ1-1; no clear D. The CDR3 has 15 amino acids. V was clipped by 0 bases and J by 0 bases, with 8 bases between them. CDR1 and CDR2 (germline): MNHEY, SVGAGI. CDR3 in amino acids: CASSYSLGLNTEAFF. The CDR3 region has the DNA TGTGCCAGCAGTTACTCTCTGGGTTTGAACACTGAAGCTTTCTTT.

The chain recombines TRBV27 with TRBJ2-3; 7 bases are a match to TRBD1. CDR3 size: 14 residues. In germline, CDR1 is MNHEY, CDR2 SMNVEV (reference sequence). With V trimmed by 7 bases and J by 6 bases, 10 bases remained unmatched. The CDR3 sequence: CASTSRGRPDTQYF. As DNA, the CDR3 is TGTGCCAGCACCTCTAGGGGGCGCCCGGATACGCAGTATTTT.

A few counts support this clone. Other nucleotide sequences in the sample specify the same CDR3. The J gene is TRBJ2-3, the V gene TRBV5-1; 7 bases map to TRBD2. The CDR3 has 15 amino acids. V lost 0 bases, J lost 3 bases, and 4 bases stayed unmatched. Germline V CDR1 and CDR2: SGHRS, YFSETQ. CDR3 in DNA: TGCGCCAGCAGCTTGGCGGGAGGTCGGACAGATACGCAGTATTTT. This sequence encodes CASSLAGGRTDTQYF.

About this clone itself: Other DNA sequences of this sample code for an identical CDR3. The CDR3 reads CASSRQGYEQYF. The CDR3 DNA sequence: TGTGCCAGCAGCCGCCAGGGCTACGAGCAGTACTTC. The chain combines TRBV7-2 with TRBJ2-7; a weak D match, TRBD1 (5 bases). This CDR3 comprises 12 residues. V lost 5 bases and J 3 bases, leaving 8 bases between the germline ends. Germline V gene lookup returns CDR1 SGHTA and CDR2 FQGNSA.

The chain combines TRBV5-1 with TRBJ2-2, with D tentatively TRBD1 or TRBD2 (5 bases each). Germline CDR1 and CDR2: SGHRS and YFSETQ. Trimming shortened V by 0 bases and J by 4 bases, and 13 bases separated the two germline ends. The CDR3 consists of 16 residues. The CDR3 sequence: CASSLAGTGGTGELFF. The CDR3 region has the DNA TGCGCCAGCAGCTTGGCCGGAACAGGAGGCACCGGGGAGCTGTTTTTT.

This chain links TRBV5-8 with TRBJ2-1; D tentatively reads TRBD1 or TRBD2 (5 bases each). Looked up from germline, CDR1 is SGHTS and CDR2 is YDEGEE. CDR3 size: 15 residues. Trimming cost V 2 bases and J 6 bases, with 15 bases left between them. The CDR3 nucleotides read TGTGCCAGCAGCTTATTGGGTTGGGACCTCAATGAGCAGTTCTTC. Protein: CASSLLGWDLNEQFF.

V usage is TRBV29-1 and J usage is TRBJ1-5, with a possible D match to TRBD1 (5 bases). With 1 base removed from V and 7 bases from J, the gap between germline ends came to 11 bases. Germline V gives CDR1 SQVTM, CDR2 ANQGSEA. This CDR3 has 13 residues. CDR3 DNA: TGCAGCGTTGAAGCCGGGACGGGCCAGCCCCAGCATTTT. It codes for CSVEAGTGQPQHF.

The gene calls are TRBV28 and TRBJ1-2; 10 nucleotides align to TRBD1. V lost 6 bases and J lost 2; bases outside the gene matches: 6. The germline gives CDR1 MDHEN, CDR2 SYDVKM. The CDR3 has 15 residues. CDR3 sequence reads: CASSLGDRGNYGYTF. The CDR3 coding sequence is TGTGCCAGCAGCCTCGGGGACAGGGGAAACTATGGCTACACCTTC.

In DNA, the CDR3 is TGTGCCAGCATGAGGGACGGCAATGAAAAACTGTTTTTT. Its translation: CASMRDGNEKLFF. This chain connects TRBV6-1 to TRBJ1-4; a weak D match, TRBD1 (5 bases). The CDR3 loop spans 13 amino acids. The germline gives CDR1 MNHNS, CDR2 SASEGT. V dropped 7 bases and J dropped 5 bases, with 11 bases sitting between them.

The table lists this clone with many counts. The chain joins TRBV23-1 to TRBJ1-3; D call uncertain. TRBV23-1 is marked as an open reading frame, function uncertain. V lost 5 bases and J 0 bases, leaving 8 bases between the germline ends. This CDR3 is 14 amino acids long. CDR3 sequence reads: CASSNTFSGNTIYF. As DNA, the CDR3 is TGCGCCAGCAGTAACACCTTCTCTGGAAACACCATATATTTT.

The V call is TRBV7-3, the J call TRBJ2-1; D gene ambiguous. The CDR3 is 11 residues long. Trimming removed 2 bases from V and 9 bases from J, with 5 bases in between. Germline lookup yields CDR1 SGHTA and CDR2 FQGTGA. The CDR3: CASSLWGEQFF. The CDR3 DNA reads TGTGCCAGCAGCTTATGGGGTGAGCAGTTCTTC.

About this clone: This sample includes further DNA sequences coding for the same CDR3. This chain connects TRBV12-5 to TRBJ2-3; D is uncertain. CDR3 length equals 12 residues. V dropped 0 bases and J dropped 6 bases, with 4 bases sitting between them. CDR1 and CDR2 from the germline V gene are LGHNT and FRNRAP. CDR3 DNA sequence: TGTGCTAGTGGTTTGGTCAGGGATACGCAGTATTTT. It codes for CASGLVRDTQYF. Variable domain in full (rest from reference TRBV12-5 and TRBJ2-3): DARVTQTPRHKVTEMGQEVTMRCQPILGHNTVFWYRQTMMQGLELLAYFRNRAPLDDSGMPKDRFSAEMPDATLATLKIQPSEPRDSAVYFCASGLVRDTQYFGPGTRLTVL.

The J gene is TRBJ2-5, the V gene TRBV20-1; TRBD1 might be the D (5 bases). The CDR3 contains 11 residues. In germline, CDR1 is DFQATT, CDR2 SNEGSKA (reference sequence). The ends were cut back, 4 bases at V and 3 bases at J, with 6 bases in the middle. In DNA form, the CDR3 reads TGCAGTGCTATCAGGGAAGAGACCCAGTACTTC. Translated, it gives CSAIREETQYF.

The chain carries TRBV28 and TRBJ2-7; 14 bases match TRBD2. V was clipped by 6 bases and J by 6 bases; unmatched bases: 10. The germline V gene has CDR1 MDHEN and CDR2 SYDVKM. The CDR3 consists of 16 residues. DNA of the CDR3: TGTGCCAGCAGCCGTATGGGACTAGCGGGAGACCTCGAGCAGTACTTC. Amino acid sequence: CASSRMGLAGDLEQYF. The whole variable domain, remainder taken from reference TRBV28 and TRBJ2-7, is DVKVTQSSRYLVKRTGEKVFLECVQDMDHENMFWYRQDPGLGLRLIYFSYDVKMKEKGDIPEGYSVSREKKERFSLILESASTNQTSMYLCASSRMGLAGDLEQYFGPGTRLTVT.

The chain combines TRBV9 with TRBJ1-3, with TRBD1 identical over 7 bases. Germline loops: CDR1 SGDLS, CDR2 YYNGEE. The CDR3 spans 15 residues. V dropped 0 bases and J dropped 3; count of bases not matched to a gene: 3. CDR3 DNA sequence: TGTGCCAGCAGCGTAGGACAGGGAGGTGGAAACACCATATATTTT. Amino acids: CASSVGQGGGNTIYF.

This sequence joins TRBV7-6 and TRBJ1-5; 7 positions agree with TRBD1. V dropped 1 base and J dropped 6; count of bases not matched to a gene: 6. Germline CDR1 and CDR2: SGHVS and FNYEAQ. CDR3 length equals 15 residues. The CDR3 nucleotides read TGTGCCAGCAGCTTAGGGAACAGGGGAGGTCAGCCCCAGCATTTT. Its translation is CASSLGNRGGQPQHF. The complete variable domain, with remaining parts taken from reference TRBV7-6 and TRBJ1-5, reads GAGVSQSPRYKVTKRGQDVALRCDPISGHVSLYWYRQALGQGPEFLTYFNYEAQQDKSGLPNDRFSAERPEGSISTLTIQRTEQRDSAMYRCASSLGNRGGQPQHFGDGTRLSIL.

V usage is TRBV5-4 and J usage is TRBJ2-5; D is perhaps TRBD1 (5 bases). Germline V gene sequence: CDR1 SGHNT, CDR2 YYREEE (reference sequence). V lost 2 bases and J 4 bases, leaving 9 bases between the germline ends. The CDR3 is made up of 13 amino acids. CDR3: CASSFRQGETQYF. CDR3 bases: TGTGCCAGCAGCTTTAGGCAGGGAGAGACCCAGTACTTC.